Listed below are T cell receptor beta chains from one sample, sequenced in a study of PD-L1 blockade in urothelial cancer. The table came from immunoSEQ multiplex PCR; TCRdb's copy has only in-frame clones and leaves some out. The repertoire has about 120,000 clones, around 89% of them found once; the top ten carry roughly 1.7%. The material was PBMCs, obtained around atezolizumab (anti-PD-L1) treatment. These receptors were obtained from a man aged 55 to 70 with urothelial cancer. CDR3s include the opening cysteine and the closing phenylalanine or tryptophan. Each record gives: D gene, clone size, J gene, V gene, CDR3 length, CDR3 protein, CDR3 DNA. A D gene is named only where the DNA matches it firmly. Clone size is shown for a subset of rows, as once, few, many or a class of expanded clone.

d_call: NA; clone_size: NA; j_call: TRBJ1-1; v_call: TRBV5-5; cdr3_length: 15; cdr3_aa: CASSLTPTGNTEAFF; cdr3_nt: TGTGCCAGCAGCCTCACTCCCACAGGGAACACTGAAGCTTTCTTT
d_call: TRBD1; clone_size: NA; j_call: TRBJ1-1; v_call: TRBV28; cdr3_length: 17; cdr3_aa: CASSLSVGDRDRPEAFF; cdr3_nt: TGTGCCAGCAGTTTAAGTGTGGGGGACAGGGATCGACCTGAAGCTTTCTTT
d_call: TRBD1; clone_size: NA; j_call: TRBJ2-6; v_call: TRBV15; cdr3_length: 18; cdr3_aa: CATSRGGTVRSGANVLTF; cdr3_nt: TGTGCCACCAGCAGAGGGGGGACAGTCCGATCTGGGGCCAACGTCCTGACTTTC
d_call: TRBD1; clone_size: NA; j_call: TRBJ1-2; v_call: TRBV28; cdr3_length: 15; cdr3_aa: CASSLGTGRSYGYTF; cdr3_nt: TGTGCCAGCAGTTTGGGGACAGGCCGCTCCTATGGCTACACCTTC
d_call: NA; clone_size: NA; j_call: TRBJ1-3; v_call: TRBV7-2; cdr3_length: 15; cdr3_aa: CASSLEGVFGNTIYF; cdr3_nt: TGTGCCAGCAGCTTAGAGGGGGTCTTTGGAAACACCATATATTTT
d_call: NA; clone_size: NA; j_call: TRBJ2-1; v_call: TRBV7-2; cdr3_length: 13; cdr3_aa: CASSLSYSNEQFF; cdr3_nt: TGTGCCAGCAGCTTATCCTATAGCAATGAGCAGTTCTTC
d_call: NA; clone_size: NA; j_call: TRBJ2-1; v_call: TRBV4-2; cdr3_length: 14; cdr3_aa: CASSQEAGGMSPFF; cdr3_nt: TGTGCCAGCAGCCAAGAAGCAGGTGGAATGAGCCCGTTCTTC
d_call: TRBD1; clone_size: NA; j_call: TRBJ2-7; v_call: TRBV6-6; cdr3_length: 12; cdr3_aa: CASLGQGAWQYF; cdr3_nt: TGTGCCAGCCTAGGACAGGGGGCCTGGCAGTACTTC
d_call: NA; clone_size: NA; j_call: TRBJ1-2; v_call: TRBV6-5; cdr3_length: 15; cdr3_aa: CASSYSVGLNYGYTF; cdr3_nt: TGTGCCAGCAGTTACTCGGTGGGGCTTAACTATGGCTACACCTTC
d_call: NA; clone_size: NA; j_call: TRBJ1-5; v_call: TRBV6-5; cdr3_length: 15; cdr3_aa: CASSYRGGGNQPQHF; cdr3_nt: TGTGCCAGCAGTTACAGGGGAGGCGGCAATCAGCCCCAGCATTTT
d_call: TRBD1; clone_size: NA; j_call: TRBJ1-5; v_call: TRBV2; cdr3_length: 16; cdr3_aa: CASSGQGAGGNQPQHF; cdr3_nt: TGTGCCAGCAGTGGACAGGGGGCGGGAGGCAATCAGCCCCAGCATTTT
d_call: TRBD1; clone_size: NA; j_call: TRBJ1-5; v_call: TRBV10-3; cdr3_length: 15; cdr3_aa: CAISESIYGTGGRHF; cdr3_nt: TGTGCCATCAGTGAGTCTATATACGGGACAGGGGGAAGGCATTTT
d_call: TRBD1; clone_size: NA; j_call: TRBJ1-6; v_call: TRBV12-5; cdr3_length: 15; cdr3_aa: CASGGPGQGTSPLHF; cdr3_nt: TGTGCTAGTGGTGGGCCGGGACAGGGGACCTCACCCCTCCACTTT
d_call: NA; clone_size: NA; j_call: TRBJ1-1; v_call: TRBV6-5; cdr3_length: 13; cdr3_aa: CASSPGRKAEAFF; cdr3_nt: TGTGCCAGCAGCCCCGGGAGAAAGGCTGAAGCTTTCTTT
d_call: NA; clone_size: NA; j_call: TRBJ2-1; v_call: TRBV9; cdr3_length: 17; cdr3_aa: CASSVGSSMGLYNEQFF; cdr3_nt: TGTGCCAGCAGCGTAGGTTCCTCGATGGGCCTCTACAATGAGCAGTTCTTC
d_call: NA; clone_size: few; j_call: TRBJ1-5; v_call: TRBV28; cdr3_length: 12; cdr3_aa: CASRGNYQPQHF; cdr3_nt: TGTGCCAGCAGGGGCAACTATCAGCCCCAGCATTTT
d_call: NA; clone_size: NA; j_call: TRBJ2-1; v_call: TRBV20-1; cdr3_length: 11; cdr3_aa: CSAAGFNEQFF; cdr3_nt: TGCAGTGCTGCAGGGTTCAATGAGCAGTTCTTC
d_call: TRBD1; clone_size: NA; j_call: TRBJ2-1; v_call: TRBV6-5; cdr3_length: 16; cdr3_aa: CASSSPGPGGINEQFF; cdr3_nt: TGTGCCAGCAGTTCTCCGGGACCAGGGGGTATTAATGAGCAGTTCTTC
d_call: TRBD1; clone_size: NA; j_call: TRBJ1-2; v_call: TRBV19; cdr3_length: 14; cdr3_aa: CASTRQGERDGYTF; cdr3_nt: TGTGCCAGTACTAGACAGGGGGAACGAGATGGCTACACCTTC
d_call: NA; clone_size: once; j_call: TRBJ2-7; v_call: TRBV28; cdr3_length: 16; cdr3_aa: CASSPARSTERYEQYF; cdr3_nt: TGTGCCAGCAGTCCCGCGAGGTCGACAGAGCGCTACGAGCAGTACTTC
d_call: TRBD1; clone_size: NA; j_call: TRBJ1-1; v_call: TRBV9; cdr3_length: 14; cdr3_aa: CASSPGGRGTEAFF; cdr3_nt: TGTGCCAGCAGCCCAGGGGGCAGGGGGACTGAAGCTTTCTTT
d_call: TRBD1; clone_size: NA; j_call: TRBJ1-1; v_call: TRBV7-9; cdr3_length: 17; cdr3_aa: CASSLSRSRGQGTEAFF; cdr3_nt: TGTGCCAGCAGCTTATCCCGATCCAGGGGGCAGGGCACTGAAGCTTTCTTT
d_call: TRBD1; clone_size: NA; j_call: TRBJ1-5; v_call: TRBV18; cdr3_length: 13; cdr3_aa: CASTTGGDQPQHF; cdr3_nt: TGTGCCAGCACAACAGGGGGCGATCAGCCCCAGCATTTT
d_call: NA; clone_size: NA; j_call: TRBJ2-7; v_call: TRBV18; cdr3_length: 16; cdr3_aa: CASSPPSGGAGYEQYF; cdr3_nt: TGTGCCAGCTCACCACCTTCTGGAGGGGCTGGCTACGAGCAGTACTTC
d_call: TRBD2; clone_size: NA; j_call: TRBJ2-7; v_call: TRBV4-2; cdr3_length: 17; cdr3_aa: CASSLRVGASGGDEQYF; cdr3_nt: TGTGCCAGCAGCCTCCGGGTTGGGGCTAGCGGGGGGGACGAGCAGTACTTC
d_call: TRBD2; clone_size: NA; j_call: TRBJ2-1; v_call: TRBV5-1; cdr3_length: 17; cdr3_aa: CASSFAQRDPTYNEQFF; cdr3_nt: TGCGCCAGCAGCTTCGCCCAGCGGGACCCCACCTACAATGAGCAGTTCTTC
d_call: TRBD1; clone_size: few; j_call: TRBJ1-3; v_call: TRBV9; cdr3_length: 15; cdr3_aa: CASSALQGLGNTIYF; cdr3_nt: TGTGCCAGCAGCGCCCTACAGGGGTTAGGAAACACCATATATTTT